The clone carrying this TCR beta chain was recorded many times. Its antigen remains unidentified. Trimming shortened V by 7 bases and J by 4 bases, and 11 bases separated the two germline ends. The CDR3 totals 12 residues. The germline V gene encodes CDR1 MNHNS and CDR2 SASEGT. Total RNA was extracted at no less than 5 micrograms per sample. A second about 6 to 11 cycle PCR used barcoded and J-beta primers. Every individual sample yielded 2.5 million or more paired-end reads (each containing CDR3). TCRdb reanalysed the 5' RACE reads using MiXCR and keeps one entry per CDR3 protein. Of 1.5 million to 2 million distinct CDR3 sequences listed, just under 50% are singletons. This record comes from a study of blood T cells in healthy people across ages. Study observations and caveats: TCR beta diversity, measured per million T cells, fell in a roughly linear way with age.

This TCR was recovered from a woman between 35 and 50 years old in good health. V gene TRBV6-1 combines with J gene TRBJ2-7; perhaps TRBD2 as D (6 bases). Sequenced sample: blood. The DNA of the CDR3 is TGTGCCAGCATGCGGGGAAGGTACGAGCAGTACTTC. Its translation is CASMRGRYEQYF.